These 7 T cell receptor beta chains were all obtained from the same sample, sequenced in a study of T cell repertoires in cytomegalovirus infection. MiXCR, run by TCRdb on the reads, gives a single entry per CDR3 protein. Of a few hundred thousand distinct CDR3 sequences listed, approximately 22% are singletons. The sequenced sample consisted of CD8+ T cells from PBMCs. These receptors were obtained from a human donor in good health (CMV status not recorded). Some clones in this sample may be carry-over from other donors' samples.

This clonotype appeared many times. The V and J genes are TRBV7-9 and TRBJ2-5; the match to TRBD1 covers 7 bases. The V gene's germline CDR1 is SEHNR and CDR2 FQNEAQ (reference sequence). Losses at the gene ends were 5 bases for V and 3 bases for J; bases not matched to a gene: 12. The CDR3 totals 16 residues. CDR3 bases: TGTGCCAGCAGCATAAAAATAACCGGGACAGAAGAGACCCAGTACTTC. Its protein product is CASSIKITGTEETQYF.

This clonotype occurred many times. The rearrangement joins TRBV12-3 or TRBV12-4 to TRBJ2-4; D remains unclear. The CDR3 length is 14 residues. V lost 4 bases, J lost 8 bases, and 15 bases lay in between. The CDR3 nucleotides are TGTGCCAGCAGTTCGGGTAGCTTGGGCCACATTCAGTACTTC. Its protein product is CASSSGSLGHIQYF.

J is TRBJ2-1 and V is TRBV29-1; 8 positions agree with TRBD2. The CDR3 runs to 15 residues. Germline V gene lookup returns CDR1 SQVTM and CDR2 ANQGSEA. V lost 4 bases to trimming and J lost 2 bases; unmatched junction nucleotides: 7. In DNA form, the CDR3 reads TGCAGCGTTGGATCCGGGGGGGGGACCTACAATGAGCAGTTCTTC. This sequence encodes CSVGSGGGTYNEQFF.

This clonotype was observed many times. The chain is built from TRBV7-2 and TRBJ1-6; D gene unclear. The V and J ends lost 10 bases and 9 bases respectively, with 19 bases between them. The germline CDR1 and CDR2 sequences are SGHTA and FQGNSA. This CDR3 comprises 14 residues. CDR3 sequence reads: CAITRGILGSPLHF. The CDR3 DNA reads as TGTGCCATCACCCGAGGCATTCTGGGTTCACCCCTCCACTTT.

This clonotype has at least ten counts. J is TRBJ2-3 and V is TRBV28; tentatively, D is TRBD2 (5 bases). V was trimmed by 3 bases and J by 4 bases, leaving 8 bases between them. CDR3 size: 13 residues. Germline V lookup: CDR1 MDHEN, CDR2 SYDVKM. The CDR3, as DNA: TGTGCCAGCAGTTTTGGGAGCCCAGATACGCAGTATTTT. Protein product: CASSFGSPDTQYF. The variable domain in full, completed from reference TRBV28 and TRBJ2-3, reads DVKVTQSSRYLVKRTGEKVFLECVQDMDHENMFWYRQDPGLGLRLIYFSYDVKMKEKGDIPEGYSVSREKKERFSLILESASTNQTSMYLCASSFGSPDTQYFGPGTRLTVL.

This clonotype was seen ten or more times. This rearrangement joins TRBV7-9 to TRBJ1-1, with D unclear. Trimming took off 5 bases at V and 7 bases at J, with 8 bases between the two ends. The germline V gene encodes CDR1 SEHNR and CDR2 FQNEAQ (reference sequence). The length of the CDR3 is 11 residues. For the CDR3, the DNA is TGTGCCAGCAGCCTCGCCCATGAAGCTTTCTTT. Encoded protein: CASSLAHEAFF.

A few counts support this clonotype. CDR3: CASSLNGSPLHF. The CDR3 DNA reads TGTGCCAGCAGTTTAAATGGTTCACCCCTCCACTTT. The chain uses TRBV12-3 or TRBV12-4 and TRBJ1-6, with no clear D. V was shortened by 2 bases and J by 9 bases, with 5 bases between the two germline ends. The CDR3 consists of 12 residues.